The present entry profiles one T cell receptor (beta chain) with its context. Its antigen is not known. The CDR3 extends over 12 amino acids. CDR1 and CDR2 (germline): MDHEN, SYDVKM. J was trimmed by 10 bases and V by 6 bases; bases with no gene match: 8. This entry is derived from a study of T cell responses to AZD1222 COVID-19 vaccine. In the study overall: It was second doses at about 4 or about 12 weeks that were pooled. Broader study findings: White British donors predominated, females outnumbered males, and clonal diversity was possibly underestimated. Vaccine-associated CD4 TCRs ranged over spike, dominating at 160-218 and 743-854.

This table comes from immunoSEQ multiplex PCR, and its TCRdb copy is limited to in-frame clones, with some not included. The sample includes about 97,000 clones, 88% seen only once; the top ten take about 2.8%. The sample in question was peripheral blood, obtained on day 0 of AZD1222 vaccination. The rearrangement links TRBV28 to TRBJ1-1, with 7 positions matching TRBD1. The clonotype comes from an adult in good health. The CDR3 is CASSPRGETAFF. In DNA, the CDR3 is TGTGCCAGCAGCCCCAGGGGGGAGACAGCTTTCTTT.